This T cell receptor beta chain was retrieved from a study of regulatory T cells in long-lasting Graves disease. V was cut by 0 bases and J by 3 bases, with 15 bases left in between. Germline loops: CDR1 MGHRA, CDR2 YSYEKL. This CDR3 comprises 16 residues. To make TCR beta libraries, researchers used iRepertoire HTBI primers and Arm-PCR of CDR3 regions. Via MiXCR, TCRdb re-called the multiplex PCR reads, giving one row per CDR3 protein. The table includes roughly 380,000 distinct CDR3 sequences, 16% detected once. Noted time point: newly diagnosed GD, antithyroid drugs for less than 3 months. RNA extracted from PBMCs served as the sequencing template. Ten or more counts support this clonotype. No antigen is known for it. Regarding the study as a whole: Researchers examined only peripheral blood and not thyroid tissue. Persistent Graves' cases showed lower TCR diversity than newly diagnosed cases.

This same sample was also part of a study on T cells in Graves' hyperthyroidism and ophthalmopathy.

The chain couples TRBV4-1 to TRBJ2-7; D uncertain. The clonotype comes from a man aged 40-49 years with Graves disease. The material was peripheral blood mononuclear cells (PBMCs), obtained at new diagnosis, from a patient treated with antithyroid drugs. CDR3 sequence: CASSQDFQPEVYEQYF. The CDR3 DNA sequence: TGCGCCAGCAGCCAAGATTTCCAGCCAGAAGTCTACGAGCAGTACTTC.